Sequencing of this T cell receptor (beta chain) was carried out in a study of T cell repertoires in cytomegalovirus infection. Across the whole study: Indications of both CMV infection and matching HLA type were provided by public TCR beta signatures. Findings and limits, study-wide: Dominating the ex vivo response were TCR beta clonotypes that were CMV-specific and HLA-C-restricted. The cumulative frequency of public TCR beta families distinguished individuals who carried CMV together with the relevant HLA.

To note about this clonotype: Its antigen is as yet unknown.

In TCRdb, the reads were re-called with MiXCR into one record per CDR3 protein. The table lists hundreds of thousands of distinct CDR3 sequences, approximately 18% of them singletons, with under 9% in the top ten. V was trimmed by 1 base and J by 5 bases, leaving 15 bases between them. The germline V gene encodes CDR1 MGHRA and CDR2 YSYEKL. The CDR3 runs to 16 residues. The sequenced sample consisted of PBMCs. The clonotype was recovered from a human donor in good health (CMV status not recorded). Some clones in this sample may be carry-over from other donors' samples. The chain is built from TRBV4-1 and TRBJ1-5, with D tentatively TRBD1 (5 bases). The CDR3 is CASSQGAGFRDQPQHF. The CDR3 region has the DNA TGCGCCAGCAGCCAAGGGGCAGGGTTCCGGGATCAGCCCCAGCATTTT.